What follows describes a single T cell receptor (beta chain). Its specificity is unknown. The sample belongs to a study of cytomegalovirus exposure and HLA in healthy donors. Whole-study results and caveats: Immune exposure information available was restricted to CMV serostatus. Sequencing artifact likely explains a cluster of highly shared sequence variants.

Use of 60 Vbeta and 13 Jbeta primers characterized the PCR. Some clones are missing from TCRdb's copy, which holds only in-frame ones; the method was immunoSEQ multiplex PCR. The sample consists of 35,000 to 45,000 clones, more than 70% of them appearing once. The sequenced sample consisted of PBMCs. This sequence was found in a woman younger than 45 in good health and CMV-seropositive.

CDR3 sequence: CASRRGGPETQYF. Written as DNA, the CDR3 is TGTGCCAGCAGGAGGGGGGGCCCCGAGACCCAGTACTTC. This chain uses TRBV2 with TRBJ2-5; weak D call: TRBD2 (7 bases). The CDR3 runs 13 residues. V was pared by 6 bases and J by 5 bases, with 13 bases between. Looked up from germline, CDR1 is SNHLY and CDR2 is FYNNEI.